The TCR beta chain described here comes from a study of cytomegalovirus exposure and HLA in healthy donors. Study-level results: The CMV antigen specificity of three CMV-associated chains was confirmed through in vitro analysis. Per published reports, the classifier diagnosed cytomegalovirus status with high specificity and sensitivity. As was reported, the HLA-A and HLA-B alleles of most subjects were accurately predicted from TCR beta sequences.

Researchers ran the PCR with 60 Vbeta and 13 Jbeta primers. The protocol was immunoSEQ multiplex PCR, while the TCRdb copy is restricted to in-frame clones and leaves out a portion. This sample has about 160,000 clones; roughly four fifths occur once, and the top ten carry 4.1%. Trimming removed 3 bases from V and 1 base from J, with 9 bases in between. This CDR3 is 13 amino acids long. The V gene's germline CDR1 is SQVTM and CDR2 ANQGSEA. This clone was detected only once. As yet, its antigen is unknown. This clonotype was obtained from a man over 45 in good health and CMV-seropositive. The sequenced sample consisted of PBMCs. V is TRBV29-1 and J is TRBJ1-1, with TRBD1 as a possible D gene (5 bases). The DNA of the CDR3 is TGCAGCGTTGAGGGACTCACGAACACTGAAGCTTTCTTT. It specifies CSVEGLTNTEAFF. Combining the CDR3 with reference TRBV29-1 and TRBJ1-1 gives the whole variable domain SAVISQKPSRDICQRGTSLTIQCQVDSQVTMMFWYRQQPGQSLTLIATANQGSEATYESGFVIDKFPISRPNLTFSTLTVSNMSPEDSSIYLCSVEGLTNTEAFFGQGTRLTVV.